This entry concerns a single TCR beta chain. No antigen is known for it. No qualities accompany the bases; no much larger clone lies one base away. Receptor libraries were prepared by 5' RACE. Sequenced on a NextSeq 500. In the TCR library protocol, unique molecular identifiers were attached to individual cDNA molecules to correct for PCR bias and sequencing error. Both TCR alpha and beta chains were sequenced, and tight co-correlation was observed between alpha and beta sequence abundances in each sample. In the authors' own workflow: Decombinator V4 was used to perform V gene, J gene and CDR3 annotation of TCR sequences. TCRs were defined as expanded if a significant change between any two time points was detected under a Poisson model with p below 0.0001. TCR abundances were normalised to the total number of TCRs sequenced per sample and were expressed as counts per million. MAIT TCRs were defined by TRAV1-2 paired with TRAJ12, TRAJ20 or TRAJ33, and iNKT TCRs by TRAV10 paired with TRAJ18. VDJdb, accessed on 1 November 2021, was searched for TCRs annotated for CMV, EBV and SARS-CoV-2, and TCRs annotated for more than one antigen were excluded. TCRdb applied fastp at Q25 and MiXCR to the public reads, then kept only in-frame beta chains. Records with the same CDR3 protein are collapsed into one entry carrying the most frequent genes and DNA. TCRdb's processing, not the study's, gives the V and J calls here. The sample table shows over 50,000 distinct CDR3 sequences, and 9.5% to 14% are seen once. The ten largest make up around 1.6% of the sample.

The sample is drawn from a study of early T cells in non-severe SARS-CoV-2 infection (dated by TCRdb to the early 2020s). Regarding the complete study: Bulk RNA from unsorted whole blood was used for TCR sequencing, so alpha and beta chains could not be paired. Overall results and qualifications from the work: VDJdb matching was skewed toward anti-spike CD8 responses, so virus-specific expansions were likely underestimated and private and CD4 specificities were missed.

This was a case-control study nested in a cohort of healthcare workers in London, UK, who had nasopharyngeal swab PCR tests and blood samples taken every week. Between 23 and 31 March 2020, the week of the UK lockdown, healthcare workers were enrolled and then followed up weekly for as long as 16 weeks. The trim is 4 bases for V and 1 base for J, with a gap of 14 bases between the germline ends. The CDR3 holds 17 amino acids from the cysteine to the phenylalanine. Solely the CDR3 DNA is kept, with 51 bases framed from the first base. Based on the germline V gene, the CDR1 and CDR2 sequences are MDHEN and SYDVKM.

The sample was whole blood. The TCR was taken from an adult who was a healthcare worker with PCR-confirmed SARS-CoV-2 infection or an uninfected control (not recorded which). Recombination linked TRBV28 to TRBJ1-6; perhaps TRBD1 is the D gene, with 5 bases matching. The CDR3 region reads CASSSPGKGSYNSPLHF. The sequenced DNA: TGTGCCAGCAGTTCCCCCGGGAAGGGGTCCTATAATTCACCCCTCCACTTT.